The 31 T cell receptor beta chains below were found in one sample sequenced in a study of technical replicates of blood from several donors (dated by TCRdb to 2017 to 2019). Library preparation employed the immunoSEQ multiplex PCR assay. TCRdb obtained this table from immuneACCESS and retained in-frame rearrangements with V and J assigned. These tables miss some clones; where compared with another copy, unresolved V genes account for less than half of the shortfall, and the remainder is unexplained. This sample lists some 77,000 clones; around 90% were detected once. The ten top clones hold about 0.4% of the sample. The material sequenced was T cells isolated from PBMCs. The receptors originated from a human donor in good health.

The CDR3 coding sequence is TGCGCCAGCAGCCGGGAGGCAGGGTTTGAGTCCTACGAGCAGTACTTC. As protein: CASSREAGFESYEQYF. The chain links TRBV4-1 to TRBJ2-7; D is possibly TRBD2 (6 bases). The germline V gene has CDR1 MGHRA and CDR2 YSYEKL. This CDR3 has 16 residues. Trimming removed 4 bases from V and 1 base from J, with 17 bases in between.

This clone has only one observation. The chain links TRBV10-3 to TRBJ1-3, with D possibly matching TRBD1 (5 bases). The CDR3 totals 14 residues. V was clipped by 2 bases and J by 7 bases, with 12 bases between them. Germline values: CDR1 ENHRY, CDR2 SYGVKD. Here the CDR3 DNA reads TGTGCCATCAGTGAGCAGGGAGGTGGCAACACCATATATTTT. It is translated as CAISEQGGGNTIYF.

The chain has TRBV9 and TRBJ2-7, with unresolved D. The CDR3 totals 14 residues. V was pared by 1 base and J by 2 bases, with 10 bases between. Germline V lookup: CDR1 SGDLS, CDR2 YYNGEE. The CDR3 DNA is TGTGCCAGCAGCGTAAGTGCAGGTGCCTACGAGCAGTACTTC. Amino acid sequence: CASSVSAGAYEQYF.

This chain uses TRBV6-6 with TRBJ1-1, with a possible D match to TRBD1 (6 bases). Deletions cut 5 bases from V and 1 base from J, with 11 bases between. Germline CDR1 and CDR2: MNHNY and SVGAGI (reference sequence). This CDR3 contains 14 residues. CDR3 DNA: TGTGCCAGCAGTCACAGACAGGAGAACACTGAAGCTTTCTTT. This codes for CASSHRQENTEAFF.

For the CDR3, the DNA is TGTGCCAGCAGTTTATTCCTATTTGATACGCAGTATTTT. It encodes CASSLFLFDTQYF. This chain connects TRBV27 to TRBJ2-3, with no clear D. V dropped 1 base and J dropped 6 bases, with 8 bases sitting between them. The CDR3 extends over 13 amino acids. The V gene's germline CDR1 is MNHEY and CDR2 SMNVEV (reference sequence).

J is TRBJ2-7 and V is TRBV25-1; the match to TRBD2 covers 10 bases. J gave up 2 bases and V 3 bases, and 10 bases lay outside the gene matches. Looked up from germline, CDR1 is MGHDK and CDR2 is SYGVNS. This CDR3 is 17 amino acids long. CDR3 sequence reads: CASSDSGGTYYPYEQYF. CDR3 sequence (DNA): TGTGCCAGCAGTGATAGCGGGGGGACCTATTATCCCTACGAGCAGTACTTC.

The chain carries TRBV19 and TRBJ1-5; 8 positions agree with TRBD1. This CDR3 spans 16 amino acids. Trimming at V came to 4 bases and at J to 4 bases, leaving 9 bases not matched to a gene. Germline V lookup: CDR1 LNHDA, CDR2 SQIVND (reference sequence). The CDR3 loop is CASSRVGDRSNQPQHF. CDR3 nucleotide sequence: TGTGCCAGTAGTAGGGTCGGGGACAGGTCTAATCAGCCCCAGCATTTT.

This clone has just one count. V is TRBV7-2 and J is TRBJ2-7, with 10 bases that match TRBD1. Germline V gene data show CDR1 as SGHTA and CDR2 as FQGNSA. V dropped 7 bases and J dropped 5; count of bases not matched to a gene: 14. The CDR3 extends over 16 amino acids. The CDR3 DNA reads as TGTGCCAGCACCCTCGGCGGACAGGGGGTCTACCACGAGCAGTACTTC. This codes for CASTLGGQGVYHEQYF.

V usage is TRBV2 and J usage is TRBJ2-3; maybe TRBD2 (5 bases). The V gene lost 2 bases and the J gene lost 4 bases, with 13 bases spanning the gap. Germline loops: CDR1 SNHLY, CDR2 FYNNEI. CDR3 length equals 15 residues. The CDR3 DNA reads TGTGCCAGCAGTGAAAGATCGGGGAAGGCAGATACGCAGTATTTT. Its translation: CASSERSGKADTQYF.

CDR3 coding DNA: TGTGCCAGCAGCCCTCTAAATTACCGGAGTGAGAGCACAGATACGCAGTATTTT. This encodes CASSPLNYRSESTDTQYF. The J gene is TRBJ2-3, the V gene TRBV13, with no clear D. The V gene lost 5 bases and the J gene lost 0 bases, with 21 bases spanning the gap. The germline CDR1 and CDR2 sequences are PRHDT and FYEKMQ (reference sequence). The CDR3 length is 18 residues.

The genes are TRBV5-1 and TRBJ2-2; maybe TRBD1 (5 bases). The CDR3 contains 16 residues. CDR1 SGHRS and CDR2 YFSETQ come from the germline V gene. The V and J ends lost 5 bases and 0 bases respectively, with 14 bases between them. The CDR3 sequence is CASSGGALANTGELFF. CDR3 DNA sequence: TGCGCCAGCAGTGGTGGGGCCCTAGCGAACACCGGGGAGCTGTTTTTT.

The CDR3: CASSYQLAGGSNEQYF. The CDR3 DNA follows: TGTGCCAGCAGTTACCAGTTAGCGGGAGGGAGCAACGAGCAGTACTTC. The J gene is TRBJ2-7, the V gene TRBV6-5; 11 nucleotides align to TRBD2. Per germline, CDR1 MNHEY and CDR2 SVGAGI. The CDR3 is made up of 16 amino acids. V dropped 2 bases and J dropped 5; count of bases not matched to a gene: 8.

The rearrangement uses TRBV11-2 and TRBJ2-3, with a tentative D call TRBD2 (5 bases). From germline, CDR1 is SGHAT and CDR2 FQNNGV. V was pared by 2 bases and J by 2 bases, with 8 bases between. CDR3 length: 14 residues. CDR3 amino acids: CASSLIRDTDTQYF. The CDR3 coding sequence is TGTGCCAGCAGCTTAATACGGGACACAGATACGCAGTATTTT.

The rearrangement uses TRBV30 and TRBJ2-1; D is ambiguous. The V end lost 5 bases, the J end lost 3 bases, and 11 bases lay between the germline ends. The CDR3 has 13 amino acids. Germline V lookup: CDR1 GTSNPN, CDR2 SVGIG (reference sequence). The CDR3 coding sequence is TGTGCCTGGTCAGACACGAGCTACAATGAGCAGTTCTTC. Its translation: CAWSDTSYNEQFF.

The chain recombines TRBV7-9 with TRBJ2-3; 7 bases line up with TRBD1. This CDR3 has 17 residues. V lost 4 bases, J lost 0 bases, and 10 bases stayed unmatched. The germline gives CDR1 SEHNR, CDR2 FQNEAQ (reference sequence). As DNA, the CDR3 is TGTGCCAGCAGCTCCTGGACAGGTTCCTCTAGCACAGATACGCAGTATTTT. Translated, it gives CASSSWTGSSSTDTQYF.

This chain links TRBV5-1 with TRBJ2-7, with 9 bases fitting TRBD1. This CDR3 region has 15 residues. Trimming at V came to 3 bases and at J to 3 bases, leaving 7 bases not matched to a gene. Germline CDR1 SGHRS, CDR2 YFSETQ. The chain's CDR3 is CASSSTGGSHYEQYF. The CDR3 region has the DNA TGCGCCAGCAGCTCTACAGGGGGCTCCCACTACGAGCAGTACTTC.

V usage is TRBV11-3 and J usage is TRBJ1-2; 8 bases match TRBD1. V lost 4 bases and J lost 0; bases outside the gene matches: 1. The CDR3 has 14 amino acids. Germline CDR1 is SGHNT and CDR2 is YENEEA. Here the CDR3 DNA reads TGTGCCAGCAGCTCGACAGGGGCTAACTATGGCTACACCTTC. Translated, it gives CASSSTGANYGYTF.

V usage is TRBV9 and J usage is TRBJ1-1; D is unresolved. Trimming removed 3 bases from V and 4 bases from J, with 10 bases in between. The CDR3 has 13 residues. Germline V gene sequence: CDR1 SGDLS, CDR2 YYNGEE. Here the CDR3 DNA reads TGTGCCAGCAGCGGAGGGTATACCACTGAAGCTTTCTTT. Its translation: CASSGGYTTEAFF.

This sequence joins TRBV7-2 and TRBJ2-5, with 13 bases lining up with TRBD2. This CDR3 region has 16 residues. Germline values: CDR1 SGHTA, CDR2 FQGNSA. The V and J ends lost 5 bases and 5 bases, in that order; junction bases with no gene match: 8. Here the CDR3 DNA reads TGTGCCAGCAGCAGTTGGACTAGCGGGAGTATGGAGACCCAGTACTTC. Its protein is CASSSWTSGSMETQYF.

The genes are TRBV27 and TRBJ1-1; a weak D match, TRBD1 (6 bases). The CDR3 is made up of 11 amino acids. V was cut by 6 bases and J by 6 bases, with 8 bases left in between. Germline V gene data show CDR1 as MNHEY and CDR2 as SMNVEV (reference sequence). The CDR3: CASRGGPEAFF. The DNA of the CDR3 is TGTGCCAGCAGGGGGGGGCCTGAAGCTTTCTTT.

The gene calls are TRBV7-3 and TRBJ2-3; TRBD2 aligns across 7 bases. The V and J ends lost 2 bases and 0 bases, in that order; junction bases with no gene match: 8. The CDR3 length is 17 residues. Germline CDR1 reads SGHTA; CDR2 reads FQGTGA. The CDR3 DNA sequence: TGTGCCAGCAGCTTAGGGGGGGGTATCGGGAGCACAGATACGCAGTATTTT. It encodes CASSLGGGIGSTDTQYF.

J is TRBJ1-2 and V is TRBV21-1; the D segment call TRBD1 is taken from the table without a DNA check. TRBV21-1 is tagged as a pseudogene. The CDR3 has 13 residues. CDR3 in DNA: TGTGCCAGCAGCTCTCAGGGGGCCCACGGCTACACCTTC. Translation: CASSSQGAHGYTF.

The chain recombines TRBV4-1 with TRBJ2-7, with D perhaps TRBD1 (5 bases). Germline CDR1 reads MGHRA; CDR2 reads YSYEKL. This CDR3 is built from 14 residues. Trimming shortened V by 0 bases and J by 4 bases, and 10 bases separated the two germline ends. CDR3 sequence (DNA): TGCGCCAGCAGCCAAGAGGACACCATATACGAGCAGTACTTC. As protein: CASSQEDTIYEQYF.

The CDR3 region is CASSQQRGVNTEAFF. The CDR3 region has the DNA TGCGCCAGCAGCCAACAACGAGGAGTGAACACTGAAGCTTTCTTT. V usage is TRBV4-1 and J usage is TRBJ1-1; D gene unclear. V was cut by 2 bases and J by 0 bases, with 10 bases left in between. From germline, CDR1 is MGHRA and CDR2 YSYEKL. The CDR3 totals 15 residues.

J is TRBJ2-3 and V is TRBV6-5; the D gene is possibly TRBD2 (6 bases). The CDR3 consists of 15 residues. Per the germline V gene, CDR1 is MNHEY and CDR2 is SVGAGI. Trimming shortened V by 0 bases and J by 5 bases, and 12 bases separated the two germline ends. CDR3 in DNA: TGTGCCAGCAGTTACTCGCCTAGCGACCGAGATACGCAGTATTTT. Protein product: CASSYSPSDRDTQYF.

The chain joins TRBV7-3 to TRBJ2-1, with D possibly TRBD2 on 6 matching bases. Looked up from germline, CDR1 is SGHTA and CDR2 is FQGTGA. The CDR3 is 15 residues long. V was pared by 7 bases and J by 0 bases, with 13 bases between. CDR3 amino acids: CASTTGVSSYNEQFF. Written as DNA, the CDR3 is TGTGCCAGCACCACGGGAGTCAGCTCCTACAATGAGCAGTTCTTC.

CDR3 nucleotides: TGTGCCAGAAGCTTGCTGTCTAGCGGGAGGAACGAGCAGTACTTC. Translating gives CARSLLSSGRNEQYF. The J gene is TRBJ2-7, the V gene TRBV5-3; 11 bases align to TRBD2. TRBV5-3 falls under the ORF class, with uncertain function. The ends lost 1 base at V and 5 bases at J; junction bases unmatched: 5. CDR3 length: 15 amino acids.

The chain has TRBV9 and TRBJ2-7, with unresolved D. Trimming shortened V by 0 bases and J by 3 bases, and 7 bases separated the two germline ends. The CDR3 consists of 13 residues. Looked up from germline, CDR1 is SGDLS and CDR2 is YYNGEE. The CDR3 DNA reads as TGTGCCAGCAGCGTAGCTACTGACTACGAGCAGTACTTC. Protein product: CASSVATDYEQYF.

This clone was picked up one time. The chain couples TRBV9 to TRBJ2-7, with TRBD2 identical over 7 bases. The CDR3 is 15 amino acids. V lost 4 bases and J lost 3; bases outside the gene matches: 10. From germline, CDR1 is SGDLS and CDR2 YYNGEE. In DNA form, the CDR3 reads TGTGCCAGCAGCCCGGGAGGTAGCGCGGTCTACGAGCAGTACTTC. It encodes CASSPGGSAVYEQYF.

The V gene is TRBV11-2, the J gene TRBJ2-4; TRBD2 is a possible D gene (6 bases). The CDR3 loop spans 18 amino acids. CDR1 is SGHAT, CDR2 FQNNGV, per germline. Deletions cut 4 bases from V and 1 base from J, with 20 bases between. The CDR3 coding sequence is TGTGCCAGCAGCTCCATAAAGTTCGGGGGTCGGGCCAAAAACATTCAGTACTTC. This codes for CASSSIKFGGRAKNIQYF.

The chain carries TRBV10-1 and TRBJ1-2, with 9 positions matching TRBD1. Germline assignment: CDR1 WNHNN and CDR2 SYGVQD (reference sequence). This CDR3 region has 14 residues. J lost 4 bases, V lost 6 bases, and 6 bases had no gene match. This chain's CDR3 is CASSPGTGPYGYTF. The CDR3 DNA reads TGCGCCAGCAGCCCCGGGACAGGGCCCTATGGCTACACCTTC.